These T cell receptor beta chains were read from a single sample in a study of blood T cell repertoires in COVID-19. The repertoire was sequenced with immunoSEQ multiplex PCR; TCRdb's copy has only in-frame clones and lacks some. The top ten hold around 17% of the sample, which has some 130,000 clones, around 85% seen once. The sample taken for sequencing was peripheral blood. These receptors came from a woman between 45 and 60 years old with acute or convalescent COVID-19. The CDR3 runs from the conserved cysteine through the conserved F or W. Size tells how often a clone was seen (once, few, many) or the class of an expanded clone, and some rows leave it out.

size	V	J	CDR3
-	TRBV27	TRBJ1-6	CASSPSQGVVSPLHF
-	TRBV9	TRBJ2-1	CASSRGQGAYNEQFF
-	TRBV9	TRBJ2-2	CASSVSLGQGNTGELFF
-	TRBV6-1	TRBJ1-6	CASSERSSPLHF
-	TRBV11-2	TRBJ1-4	CASSPRLGREKLFF
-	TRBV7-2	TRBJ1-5	CASSPAGGREPQHF
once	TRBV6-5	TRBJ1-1	CASRTGQGRTEAFF
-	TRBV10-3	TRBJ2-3	CATQGDVTSTDTQYF
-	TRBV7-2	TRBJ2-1	CASSKEGAGTGFYNEQFF
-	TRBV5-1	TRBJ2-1	CASSQDSVDNEQFF
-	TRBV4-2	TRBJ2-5	CASSTRTGSETQYF
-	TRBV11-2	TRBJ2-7	CASSLVSGGFYEQYF
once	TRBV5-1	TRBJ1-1	CASSLSDREGTEAFF
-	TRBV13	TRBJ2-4	CASSPSGSGGANIQYF
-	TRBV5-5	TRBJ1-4	CASPGAQEKLFF
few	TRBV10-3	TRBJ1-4	CAISRLTNEKLFF
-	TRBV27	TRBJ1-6	CASSSLSSKPNSPPHF
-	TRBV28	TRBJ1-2	CASSLGRGNNYGYTF